This T cell receptor (beta chain) was sequenced in a study of cytomegalovirus exposure and HLA in healthy donors. Looking at the study overall: The use of the same platform for the 120 or so validation repertoires and the 666 first-cohort repertoires was reported by a later analysis.

Trimming removed 0 bases at V and 4 bases at J, with 13 bases between. Germline lookup yields CDR1 SGDLS and CDR2 YYNGEE. This CDR3 is built from 15 residues. TCRdb's copy holds only in-frame clones and misses some; the assay was immunoSEQ multiplex PCR. The table has fewer than 90,000 clones, approximately 84% seen once. Notes on the study in general: Rare TCR sequences dominated, though some public TCRs recurred in many donors. The TCR clusters that emerged in the first cohort tended, a later analysis found, to co-occur in the 120 or so validation repertoires. In vitro assays verified that a few CMV-associated chains recognized CMV antigens specifically.

On this clone: Its target is not known.

Sequenced input: PBMCs. V usage is TRBV9 and J usage is TRBJ2-5, with D possibly being TRBD2 (7 bases). The TCR was taken from a woman aged 18-30 years in good health and CMV-seropositive. The CDR3 DNA is TGTGCCAGCAGCGTAGTAGGAGGGGGGGGAGAGACCCAGTACTTC. This gives the protein CASSVVGGGGETQYF.